The 8 T cell receptor beta chains below were found in one sample sequenced in a study of CDR3 diversity in severe acne. TCRdb itself ran the PCR reads through MiXCR, one entry per CDR3 protein. The table has around 91,000 distinct CDR3 sequences, 50% to 65% seen once. Sequenced input: blood. Source of these receptors: a male donor in good health, without acne.

The table lists this clonotype with many counts. The chain carries TRBV6-5 and TRBJ2-3; D unresolved. V lost 0 bases, J lost 2 bases, and 9 bases lay in between. The CDR3 sequence is 15 residues long. The germline V gene encodes CDR1 MNHEY and CDR2 SVGAGI. The CDR3 DNA reads as TGTGCCAGCAGTTACTCGGTTAGGAACACAGATACGCAGTATTTT. Translation gives CASSYSVRNTDTQYF.

This clonotype was found many times. The chain employs TRBV12-3 or TRBV12-4 and TRBJ1-6; 7 bases align to TRBD1. Trimming removed 10 bases from V and 7 bases from J; junction bases left unmatched: 10. This CDR3 is 14 amino acids long. CDR3 sequence (DNA): TGTGCCACCGCCCGCACAGGGGACAATTCACCCCTCCACTTT. Translating it yields CATARTGDNSPLHF.

The chain joins TRBV7-9 to TRBJ2-1; 14 bases are a match to TRBD2. CDR3 length: 16 amino acids. CDR1 and CDR2 from the germline V gene are SEHNR and FQNEAQ (reference sequence). Trimming removed 3 bases from V and 13 bases from J; junction bases left unmatched: 11. The CDR3 loop is CASSLPGTSGRTGQFF. CDR3 in DNA: TGTGCCAGCAGCTTGCCCGGGACTAGCGGGAGAACGGGACAGTTCTTC.

V is TRBV4-3 and J is TRBJ2-2; D uncertain. Germline-derived CDR1 and CDR2 are LGHNA and YSLEER. The V and J ends lost 1 base and 2 bases respectively, with 5 bases between them. CDR3 length: 14 residues. For the CDR3, the DNA is TGCGCCAGCAGCCAAGCCTCTAACACCGGGGAGCTGTTTTTT. Amino acid sequence: CASSQASNTGELFF.

The chain recombines TRBV7-3 with TRBJ2-5, with a tentative D call TRBD1 (6 bases). The CDR3 extends over 15 amino acids. Trimming stripped 3 bases from V and 3 bases from J, with 14 bases between. Germline-derived CDR1 and CDR2 are SGHTA and FQGTGA. The CDR3 is CASSFQWGPKETQYF. For the CDR3, the DNA is TGTGCCAGCAGCTTCCAATGGGGGCCTAAAGAGACCCAGTACTTC. The variable domain in full, with the rest retrieved from reference TRBV7-3 and TRBJ2-5, is GAGVSQTPSNKVTEKGKYVELRCDPISGHTALYWYRQSLGQGPEFLIYFQGTGAADDSGLPNDRFFAVRPEGSVSTLKIQRTERGDSAVYLCASSFQWGPKETQYFGPGTRLLVL.

At least ten counts were recorded for this clonotype. V and J are TRBV3-1 and TRBJ1-1; D remains ambiguous. The CDR3 consists of 15 residues. Germline CDR1 LGHDT, CDR2 YNNKEL (reference sequence). Trimming left V 0 bases short and J 1 base short, with 9 bases between. CDR3 in DNA: TGTGCCAGCAGCCAAGACCGCCTTAGGAACACTGAAGCTTTCTTT. Translating gives CASSQDRLRNTEAFF. Drawing the rest from reference TRBV3-1 and TRBJ1-1, the complete variable domain is DTAVSQTPKYLVTQMGNDKSIKCEQNLGHDTMYWYKQDSKKFLKIMFSYNNKELIINETVPNRFSPKSPDKAHLNLHINSLELGDSAVYFCASSQDRLRNTEAFFGQGTRLTVV.

V and J are TRBV20-1 and TRBJ2-2; 10 bases agree with TRBD2. The CDR3 has 15 residues. CDR1 DFQATT and CDR2 SNEGSKA come from the germline V gene (reference sequence). Trimming removed 0 bases from V and 6 bases from J; junction bases left unmatched: 4. CDR3 DNA: TGCAGTGCTAGAGATAGTCTAGCGGGAGCCGGGGAGCTGTTTTTT. It codes for CSARDSLAGAGELFF.

CDR3: CASSPRQGGLFFREQYF. Written as DNA, the CDR3 is TGTGCCAGCAGTCCTCGACAGGGGGGTTTATTTTTCCGCGAGCAGTACTTC. V gene TRBV12-3 or TRBV12-4 combines with J gene TRBJ2-7, with 9 bases that match TRBD1. V was clipped by 5 bases and J by 6 bases; unmatched bases: 17. This CDR3 has 17 amino acids.